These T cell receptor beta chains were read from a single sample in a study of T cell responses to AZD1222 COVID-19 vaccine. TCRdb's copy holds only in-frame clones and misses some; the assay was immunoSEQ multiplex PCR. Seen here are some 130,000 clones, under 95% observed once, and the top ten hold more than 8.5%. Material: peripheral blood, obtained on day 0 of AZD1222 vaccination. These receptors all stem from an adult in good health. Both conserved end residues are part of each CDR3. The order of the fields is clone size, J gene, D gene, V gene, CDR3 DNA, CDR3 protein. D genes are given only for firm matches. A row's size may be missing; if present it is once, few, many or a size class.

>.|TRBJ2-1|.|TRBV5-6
TGTGCCAGCACCCCCCGTGAGGTAGACTATGAGCAGTTCTTC
CASTPREVDYEQFF
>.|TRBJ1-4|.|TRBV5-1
TGCGCCAGCAGATTTCAGATTAATGAAAAACTGTTTTTT
CASRFQINEKLFF
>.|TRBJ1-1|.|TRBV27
TGTGCCAGCAGTTTCAGAGGGAACACTGAAGCTTTCTTT
CASSFRGNTEAFF
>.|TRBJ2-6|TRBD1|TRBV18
TGTGCCAGCTCACCACAGGAGACAGGGGGGGCCAACGTCCTGACTTTC
CASSPQETGGANVLTF
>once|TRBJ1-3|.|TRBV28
TGTGCCAGCAGTAACGTGATAGGTGGAAACACCATATATTTT
CASSNVIGGNTIYF
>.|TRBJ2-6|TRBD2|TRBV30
TGTGCATCTAGCGGGTCTGGGGCCAACGTCCTGACTTTC
CASSGSGANVLTF